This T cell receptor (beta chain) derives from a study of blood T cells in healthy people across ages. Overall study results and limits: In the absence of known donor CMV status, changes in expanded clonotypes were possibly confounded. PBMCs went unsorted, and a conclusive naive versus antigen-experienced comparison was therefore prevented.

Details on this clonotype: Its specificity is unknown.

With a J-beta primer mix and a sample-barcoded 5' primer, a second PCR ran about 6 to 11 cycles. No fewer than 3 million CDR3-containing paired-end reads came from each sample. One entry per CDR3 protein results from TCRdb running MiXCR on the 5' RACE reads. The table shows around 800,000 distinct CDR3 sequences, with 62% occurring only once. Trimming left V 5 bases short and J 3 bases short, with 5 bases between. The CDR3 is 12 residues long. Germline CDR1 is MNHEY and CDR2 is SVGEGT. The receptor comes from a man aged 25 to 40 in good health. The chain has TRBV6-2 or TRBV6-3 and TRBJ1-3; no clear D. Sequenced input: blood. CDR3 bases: TGTGCCAGCAGTCCGAATGGAAACACCATATATTTT. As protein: CASSPNGNTIYF.